One sample yielded the 2 T cell receptor beta chains listed below, sequenced in a study of blood T cell repertoires in COVID-19. Here immunoSEQ multiplex PCR was the method, and the copy in TCRdb shows in-frame clones only, minus some. The sample has approximately 53,000 clones, 70% to 90% seen once. Sequenced input: peripheral blood. The receptor source for this set is a human donor in a cohort sampled during active COVID-19.

The rearrangement links TRBV6-5 to TRBJ2-1; a possible D gene is TRBD2 (5 bases). Germline values: CDR1 MNHEY, CDR2 SVGAGI. This CDR3 region has 16 residues. V dropped 2 bases and J dropped 0 bases, with 11 bases sitting between them. The chain's CDR3 is CASSYLIRDSYNEQFF. CDR3 sequence (DNA): TGTGCCAGCAGTTACCTGATCCGGGACTCCTACAATGAGCAGTTCTTC.

This clone was picked up a small number of times. This chain uses TRBV19 with TRBJ2-7; TRBD1 agrees at 8 bases. Per the germline V gene, CDR1 is LNHDA and CDR2 is SQIVND (reference sequence). This CDR3 is built from 15 residues. Trimming took 5 bases from V and 0 from J; bases not matched to a gene: 6. The DNA for the CDR3 is TGTGCCAGTAGTGCCCGGGACAGGAGCTCCTACGAGCAGTACTTC. Translating gives CASSARDRSSYEQYF.